The clone carrying this T cell receptor (beta chain) was picked up a small number of times. What it binds is not known. This record belongs to a study of T-cell memory formation after mild COVID-19. Across the study: The two donors had largely donor-specific TCR clusters. Overall study results and limits: Largely, contracting CD4+ clones fell within CM and EM, and contracting CD8+ clones within EMRA. Day 15 to 85 contracting clones showed balanced CD4/CD8; day 15 to 37 expanders favored CD4+.

Trimming left V 5 bases short and J 4 bases short, with 13 bases between. The CDR3 consists of 14 residues. Germline loops: CDR1 SGHVS, CDR2 FNYEAQ. TCRdb reanalysed the 5' RACE reads using MiXCR and keeps one entry per CDR3 protein. Among roughly 480,000 distinct CDR3 sequences, roughly 23% were seen once, and the ten largest hold about 12%. This receptor was taken from an adult woman who had mild COVID-19 (a few samples of this study predate the infection). Cell type and time point are not known. The chain employs TRBV7-6 and TRBJ2-3; tentatively, D is TRBD1 (6 bases). The sequencing input was PBMCs or a T cell subset sorted from them (not recorded which). The CDR3 DNA sequence: TGTGCCAGCAGCCGGGGACAAGCCCCAGATACGCAGTATTTT. As protein: CASSRGQAPDTQYF.